This record concerns one T cell receptor beta chain sequence. The CDR3 runs to 13 residues. Germline-derived CDR1 and CDR2 are KGHSH and LQKENI. Trimming left V 5 bases short and J 1 base short, with 8 bases between. This specimen comes from a study of blood T cell repertoires in COVID-19. Study context: Acute and convalescent COVID-19 samples came from the United States, Italy and Spain. PBMCs, B-cell-depleted T cells, or T cells provided the cDNA or gDNA that made up the material.

Original analysis: Amplification from reference gene primers served as the basis for estimated nucleated cell counts. Profiled with immunoSEQ multiplex PCR; TCRdb holds only in-frame clones, not every one. V and J calls plus clone size are reproduced from that table; the DNA served to infer D and trimming. The table includes some 15,000 clones, 70% to 90% detected once. Sequenced sample: peripheral blood. The genes are TRBV18 and TRBJ1-1; D is unclear. The TCR originated in a human donor in a cohort sampled during active COVID-19. Written as DNA, the CDR3 is TGTGCCAGCTCATCGAGTCAGAACACTGAAGCTTTCTTT. As protein: CASSSSQNTEAFF.